Shown below are 26 T cell receptor beta chains from a single sample sequenced in a study of sequential checkpoint blockade in melanoma. As to treatment: randomized to nivolumab then ipilimumab (arm A) or the reverse (arm B). The assay was immunoSEQ multiplex PCR, and TCRdb's table has in-frame clones only and misses some. Of about 28,000 clones detected, about 80% appear once; the ten largest clones hold 10% to 15%. Sequences were derived from CD8+ T cells sorted from blood (inferred from file names), sampled from a patient given nivolumab and ipilimumab in sequence. Every receptor here comes from a human donor with melanoma.

The rearrangement links TRBV14 to TRBJ2-7, with 11 nucleotides matching TRBD1. The junction had 6 bases not matched to a gene; V was cut back by 4 bases and J by 7 bases. This CDR3 region has 14 residues. Germline V gene sequence: CDR1 SGHDN, CDR2 FVKESK. In DNA form, the CDR3 reads TGTGCCAGCAGCCCCCCGGGACAGGGGGGAGAGCAGTACTTC. It specifies CASSPPGQGGEQYF.

V gene TRBV11-1 combines with J gene TRBJ2-1; D might be TRBD2 (6 bases). Germline lookup yields CDR1 SGHAT and CDR2 FQDESV (reference sequence). Trimming removed 0 bases from V and 2 bases from J, with 8 bases in between. CDR3 length: 15 amino acids. The CDR3 DNA reads TGTGCCAGCAGCTTAGCGCGGGGAACCTACAATGAGCAGTTCTTC. Its protein product is CASSLARGTYNEQFF.

The rearrangement joins TRBV29-1 to TRBJ2-4; 9 bases line up with TRBD2. Germline trimming cut 1 base from V and 6 bases from J; bases unmatched to any gene: 10. There are 16 residues in the CDR3. CDR1 and CDR2 (germline): SQVTM, ANQGSEA. The CDR3 sequence is CSVEGTSDLGGNIQYF. The CDR3 DNA reads TGCAGCGTTGAAGGGACTAGCGACCTGGGGGGAAACATTCAGTACTTC.

This clone was picked up a small number of times. A much more abundant neighbour one base away suggests this may be a read error. The chain has TRBV4-2 and TRBJ1-5; no firm D call. The CDR3 is made up of 15 amino acids. Looked up from germline, CDR1 is LGHNA and CDR2 is YNFKEQ. The V gene lost 4 bases and the J gene lost 0 bases, with 10 bases spanning the gap. Here the CDR3 reads CASSPDIYSNQPQHF. As DNA, the CDR3 is TGTGCCAGCAGCCCCGACATATATAGCAATCAGCCCCAGCATTTT.

The chain is built from TRBV7-9 and TRBJ1-1, with a possible D match to TRBD1 (5 bases). The CDR3 contains 15 residues. V lost 4 bases and J 4 bases, leaving 16 bases between the germline ends. Germline V gene sequence: CDR1 SEHNR, CDR2 FQNEAQ (reference sequence). The CDR3 protein is CASSSTLGRSTEAFF. The CDR3 coding sequence is TGTGCCAGCAGCTCAACCCTGGGGCGGTCCACTGAAGCTTTCTTT.

The table lists this clone with a count of one. The chain couples TRBV7-6 to TRBJ2-7; D gene uncertain. Trimming shortened V by 0 bases and J by 1 base, and 7 bases separated the two germline ends. This CDR3 spans 14 amino acids. Looked up from germline, CDR1 is SGHVS and CDR2 is FNYEAQ. The CDR3 is CASSLAPLSYEQYF. The CDR3 region has the DNA TGTGCCAGCAGCTTAGCCCCTTTATCCTACGAGCAGTACTTC.

The rearrangement uses TRBV9 and TRBJ2-5, with TRBD2 matching 9 bases. The germline V gene has CDR1 SGDLS and CDR2 YYNGEE. V trimming: 0 bases; J trimming: 5 bases; junction bases outside the gene matches: 5. The CDR3 consists of 15 residues. Here the CDR3 reads CASSVASGDGETQYF. CDR3 nucleotides: TGTGCCAGCAGCGTAGCTAGCGGGGATGGGGAGACCCAGTACTTC.

The V call is TRBV10-3, the J call TRBJ2-7; the D is unclear. The V end was cut by 1 base, the J end by 3 bases, with 7 bases between. Germline V gene data show CDR1 as ENHRY and CDR2 as SYGVKD. This CDR3 has 13 amino acids. Here the CDR3 DNA reads TGTGCCATCAGTGAGTTACAGTTCTACGAGCAGTACTTC. Translating gives CAISELQFYEQYF.

The V call is TRBV27, the J call TRBJ2-3, with 10 bases matching TRBD1. The CDR3 loop spans 14 amino acids. V trimming: 7 bases; J trimming: 3 bases; junction bases outside the gene matches: 4. The germline V gene has CDR1 MNHEY and CDR2 SMNVEV (reference sequence). CDR3 loop: CASKGQGRTDTQYF. The CDR3 nucleotides are TGTGCCAGCAAGGGACAGGGGCGGACAGATACGCAGTATTTT.

CDR3 DNA sequence: TGCGCCAGCAGCGGGAACAGCGGACTTAATGAAAAACTGTTTTTT. Its translation is CASSGNSGLNEKLFF. The rearrangement links TRBV5-1 to TRBJ1-4; no clear D. The V end lost 4 bases, the J end lost 4 bases, and 14 bases lay between the germline ends. CDR1 and CDR2 (germline): SGHRS, YFSETQ. The CDR3 covers 15 residues. Full variable domain (remainder filled in from reference TRBV5-1 and TRBJ1-4): KAGVTQTPRYLIKTRGQQVTLSCSPISGHRSVSWYQQTPGQGLQFLFEYFSETQRNKGNFPGRFSGRQFSNSRSEMNVSTLELGDSALYLCASSGNSGLNEKLFFGSGTQLSVL.

V gene TRBV4-1 combines with J gene TRBJ1-6, with a tentative D call TRBD1 (5 bases). With 0 bases removed from V and 11 bases from J, the gap between germline ends came to 11 bases. CDR1 and CDR2 (germline): MGHRA, YSYEKL. The CDR3 extends over 14 amino acids. CDR3 loop: CASSQEETVAPLHF. The CDR3 DNA follows: TGCGCCAGCAGCCAAGAAGAGACAGTGGCACCCCTCCACTTT.

This chain connects TRBV19 to TRBJ2-7, with 9 nucleotides matching TRBD2. Looked up from germline, CDR1 is LNHDA and CDR2 is SQIVND (reference sequence). This CDR3 region has 14 residues. J lost 1 base, V lost 3 bases, and 1 base had no gene match. In DNA, the CDR3 is TGTGCCAGTAGTATCGCGGGGGGGTCCTACGAGCAGTACTTC. This encodes CASSIAGGSYEQYF.

The chain links TRBV5-4 to TRBJ2-6; D might be TRBD2 (6 bases). The CDR3 is 16 amino acids. The germline V gene encodes CDR1 SGHNT and CDR2 YYREEE (reference sequence). Trimming stripped 3 bases from V and 0 bases from J, with 10 bases between. CDR3 protein: CASSYPGDSGANVLTF. CDR3 DNA sequence: TGTGCCAGCAGCTACCCGGGGGACTCTGGGGCCAACGTCCTGACTTTC.

This chain links TRBV5-1 with TRBJ1-5, with D possibly TRBD1 on 5 matching bases. This CDR3 contains 15 residues. Germline CDR1 SGHRS, CDR2 YFSETQ. The V gene lost 0 bases and the J gene lost 3 bases, with 10 bases spanning the gap. The CDR3 reads CASSLAGGNNQPQHF. The CDR3, as DNA: TGCGCCAGCAGCTTGGCCGGGGGAAACAATCAGCCCCAGCATTTT. The full variable domain, rest sourced from reference TRBV5-1 and TRBJ1-5, is KAGVTQTPRYLIKTRGQQVTLSCSPISGHRSVSWYQQTPGQGLQFLFEYFSETQRNKGNFPGRFSGRQFSNSRSEMNVSTLELGDSALYLCASSLAGGNNQPQHFGDGTRLSIL.

The chain recombines TRBV4-1 with TRBJ1-2; D possibly corresponds to TRBD1 (6 bases). CDR1 and CDR2 from the germline V gene are MGHRA and YSYEKL. CDR3 length: 14 residues. The germline V and J ends were trimmed by 1 base and 4 bases, with 10 bases remaining between them. The CDR3 DNA reads as TGCGCCAGCAGCCAAGCCGGGACAAGCTATGGCTACACCTTC. This encodes CASSQAGTSYGYTF.

This chain links TRBV5-4 with TRBJ1-2; no clear D gene. Trimming shortened V by 3 bases and J by 6 bases, and 18 bases separated the two germline ends. Germline lookup yields CDR1 SGHNT and CDR2 YYREEE (reference sequence). The CDR3 has 15 amino acids. The CDR3 here is CASSWELVPQDGYTF. The CDR3 DNA is TGTGCCAGCAGCTGGGAGCTGGTACCGCAAGATGGCTACACCTTC. Complete variable domain (other parts from reference TRBV5-4 and TRBJ1-2): ETGVTQSPTHLIKTRGQQVTLRCSSQSGHNTVSWYQQALGQGPQFIFQYYREEENGRGNFPPRFSGLQFPNYSSELNVNALELDDSALYLCASSWELVPQDGYTFGSGTRLTVV.

V usage is TRBV18 and J usage is TRBJ1-2; D unresolved. The CDR3 is 14 residues long. Germline V CDR1 and CDR2: KGHSH, LQKENI. Trimming removed 3 bases from V and 1 base from J, with 9 bases in between. CDR3 nucleotides: TGTGCCAGCTCACCGAGGGAGGGTAACTATGGCTACACCTTC. Translated: CASSPREGNYGYTF.

This chain connects TRBV2 to TRBJ1-1; 8 bases align to TRBD1. Germline V gene sequence: CDR1 SNHLY, CDR2 FYNNEI. Trimming cost V 9 bases and J 7 bases; bases outside gene matches: 13. The CDR3 extends over 14 amino acids. CDR3 region: CASLTGGEGGEAFF. Written as DNA, the CDR3 is TGTGCCAGTCTAACAGGGGGGGAGGGCGGTGAAGCTTTCTTT.

This chain uses TRBV15 with TRBJ2-1; the D gene is possibly TRBD1 (6 bases). The CDR3 runs to 14 residues. Germline values: CDR1 LNHNV, CDR2 YYDKDF (reference sequence). V lost 2 bases and J 5 bases, leaving 10 bases between the germline ends. The CDR3 protein is CATSRHTGNNEQFF. DNA of the CDR3: TGTGCCACCAGCAGACATACAGGGAACAATGAGCAGTTCTTC.

This clone appeared a single time. The chain employs TRBV27 and TRBJ1-4; D is ambiguous. Per the germline V gene, CDR1 is MNHEY and CDR2 is SMNVEV (reference sequence). This CDR3 contains 13 residues. Between the trimmed V and J ends, which lost 3 bases and 8 bases, there was a span of 10 bases. CDR3 DNA: TGTGCCAGCAGTTTTGTGGGAGGCGAAAAACTGTTTTTT. It codes for CASSFVGGEKLFF.

This sequence joins TRBV7-9 and TRBJ2-7; TRBD1 matches at 7 bases. Per the germline V gene, CDR1 is SEHNR and CDR2 is FQNEAQ (reference sequence). V lost 5 bases and J lost 1; bases outside the gene matches: 17. The CDR3 has 18 amino acids. CDR3 coding DNA: TGTGCCAGCAGCCCCCGAGGGGCAGGGGGAATTCTTTCCTACGAGCAGTACTTC. Encoded protein: CASSPRGAGGILSYEQYF. The variable domain in full, completed from reference TRBV7-9 and TRBJ2-7, reads DTGVSQNPRHKITKRGQNVTFRCDPISEHNRLYWYRQTLGQGPEFLTYFQNEAQLEKSRLLSDRFSAERPKGSFSTLEIQRTEQGDSAMYLCASSPRGAGGILSYEQYFGPGTRLTVT.

The chain is built from TRBV4-1 and TRBJ2-1; D remains ambiguous. The germline CDR1 and CDR2 sequences are MGHRA and YSYEKL. V was clipped by 4 bases and J by 5 bases, with 6 bases between them. The length of the CDR3 is 12 residues. CDR3 sequence reads: CASSPQNNEQFF. CDR3 in DNA: TGCGCCAGCAGCCCCCAGAACAATGAGCAGTTCTTC.

The chain links TRBV2 to TRBJ2-7; 9 bases fit TRBD2. The germline V gene encodes CDR1 SNHLY and CDR2 FYNNEI. Unmatched junction bases numbered 4, after V lost 1 base and J lost 3 bases. The CDR3 loop spans 15 amino acids. CDR3 sequence: CASSEVGSGGYEQYF. The DNA of the CDR3 is TGTGCCAGCAGTGAAGTGGGTAGCGGGGGCTACGAGCAGTACTTC.

This clone was recorded only once. The V and J genes are TRBV5-1 and TRBJ2-7; D is possibly TRBD2 (6 bases). Germline V gene sequence: CDR1 SGHRS, CDR2 YFSETQ. There are 14 residues in the CDR3. V was trimmed by 4 bases and J by 2 bases, leaving 13 bases between them. Here the CDR3 reads CASSPGSGAYEQYF. The CDR3, as DNA: TGCGCCAGCAGCCCCGGTTCGGGGGCCTACGAGCAGTACTTC.

The chain is built from TRBV29-1 and TRBJ2-7; 8 positions match TRBD1. Germline trimming cut 4 bases from V and 0 bases from J; bases unmatched to any gene: 8. Germline-derived CDR1 and CDR2 are SQVTM and ANQGSEA. This CDR3 region has 15 residues. DNA of the CDR3: TGCAGCGTTGTAGGGACAGGAAAGTCCTCCTACGAGCAGTACTTC. Translated: CSVVGTGKSSYEQYF.

This sequence joins TRBV7-9 and TRBJ2-2; maybe TRBD1 (5 bases). The germline gives CDR1 SEHNR, CDR2 FQNEAQ (reference sequence). Trimming took off 5 bases at V and 3 bases at J, with 16 bases between the two ends. This CDR3 spans 16 amino acids. The CDR3 loop reads CASSTGHNLYTGELFF. CDR3 DNA sequence: TGTGCCAGCAGCACCGGACACAACCTTTACACCGGGGAGCTGTTTTTT.